These 11 T cell receptor beta chains came from one sample sequenced in a study of T cell repertoires in aging, cancer and after chemotherapy. TRB rearrangements spanning V, D and J were amplified using mixed TRB-A/B primers. TCRdb recomputed calls from the multiplex PCR reads with MiXCR, one row per CDR3 protein. Seen here are about 12,000 distinct CDR3 sequences, 31% observed once, and the top ten hold 10%. Amplification of TCR beta used genomic DNA extracted from peripheral blood. The sequenced sample consisted of blood. These TCRs come from a human donor in good health. The donor label of this sample is uncertain.

V gene TRBV5-6 combines with J gene TRBJ1-2; TRBD1 matches at 7 bases. The CDR3 covers 15 residues. Germline CDR1 is SGHDT and CDR2 is YYEEEE. V shed 3 bases and J 8 bases; nucleotides not matched to a gene: 13. The DNA of the CDR3 is TGTGCCAGCAGCTCAAGCCCCGGGACAGCTCTCGGCTACACCTTC. Its protein is CASSSSPGTALGYTF.

In this sample, this clonotype turned up a few times. This sequence joins TRBV5-6 and TRBJ2-7; 7 bases line up with TRBD2. Looked up from germline, CDR1 is SGHDT and CDR2 is YYEEEE. V shed 6 bases and J 3 bases; nucleotides not matched to a gene: 9. This CDR3 spans 14 amino acids. In DNA, the CDR3 is TGTGCCAGCAACAGTGGGGGGGGGAACTACGAGCAGTACTTC. Its protein is CASNSGGGNYEQYF.

This clonotype was counted a few times. The chain joins TRBV27 to TRBJ1-1; D is ambiguous. The CDR3 is made up of 15 amino acids. V shed 2 bases and J shed 0 bases, with 10 bases lying between them. Germline loops: CDR1 MNHEY, CDR2 SMNVEV (reference sequence). DNA of the CDR3: TGTGCCAGCAGTTTAATCTGGGGAATGAACACTGAAGCTTTCTTT. It specifies CASSLIWGMNTEAFF.

Only a few counts were recorded for this clonotype. CDR3 residues: CASQGVGYEQYF. CDR3 DNA: TGTGCCAGCCAGGGTGTGGGGTACGAGCAGTACTTC. The V and J genes are TRBV27 and TRBJ2-7, with a possible D match to TRBD1 (5 bases). This CDR3 is built from 12 residues. The germline gives CDR1 MNHEY, CDR2 SMNVEV (reference sequence). Trimming stripped 8 bases from V and 4 bases from J, with 12 bases between.

By sample fraction, this clonotype is large (0.1 to 1%). CDR3: CASRTPSGGAWETQYF. The CDR3 DNA is TGTGCCAGCAGAACTCCTAGCGGGGGGGCCTGGGAGACCCAGTACTTC. The chain has TRBV6-5 and TRBJ2-5, with 12 bases aligning to TRBD2. V was clipped by 6 bases and J by 5 bases; unmatched bases: 10. CDR1 is MNHEY and CDR2 is SVGAGI in the germline V gene. This CDR3 comprises 16 residues.

This chain joins TRBV5-5 and TRBJ2-7; D is unclear. The CDR3 spans 14 residues. The germline CDR1 and CDR2 sequences are SGHKS and YYEKEE (reference sequence). V lost 4 bases to trimming and J lost 2 bases, with 13 bases between them. The CDR3 protein is CASSTVRAPYEQYF. CDR3 sequence (DNA): TGTGCCAGCAGCACCGTAAGAGCTCCCTACGAGCAGTACTTC.

This clonotype was picked up a small number of times. The chain has TRBV12-3 or TRBV12-4 and TRBJ2-1, with unresolved D. V lost 7 bases to trimming and J lost 0 bases, with 10 bases between them. This CDR3 is built from 14 residues. DNA for the CDR3: TGTGCCAGCACCAAAAAGGGCTCCTACAATGAGCAGTTCTTC. It codes for CASTKKGSYNEQFF.

This chain links TRBV12-3 or TRBV12-4 with TRBJ2-1, with 10 bases matching TRBD2. J was trimmed by 8 bases and V by 3 bases; bases with no gene match: 7. This CDR3 spans 15 amino acids. The CDR3 reads CASSFERGGMHEQFF. CDR3 sequence (DNA): TGTGCCAGCAGTTTTGAGCGGGGGGGCATGCATGAGCAGTTCTTC.

This clonotype was detected only a few times. V and J are TRBV15 and TRBJ2-5; 14 bases match TRBD2. The V gene's germline CDR1 is LNHNV and CDR2 YYDKDF (reference sequence). The CDR3 covers 16 residues. The J segment lost 13 bases and the V segment lost 3 bases, leaving 13 bases of the junction unmatched. CDR3 region: CATSRDIGTSGGPSYF. DNA of the CDR3: TGTGCCACCAGCAGGGATATAGGGACTAGCGGGGGCCCCTCGTACTTC.

V is TRBV5-1 and J is TRBJ2-7, with D hard to call. The CDR3 spans 15 residues. V lost 1 base and J lost 3, with 14 bases in between. CDR1 and CDR2 from the germline V gene are SGHRS and YFSETQ. CDR3 loop: CASSLNQAPRYEQYF. DNA for the CDR3: TGCGCCAGCAGCTTGAACCAGGCTCCCCGCTACGAGCAGTACTTC.

By sample share, this clonotype is medium-sized. The chain employs TRBV29-1 and TRBJ1-3; unclear D gene. Germline assignment: CDR1 SQVTM and CDR2 ANQGSEA. The CDR3 extends over 13 amino acids. Trimming removed 4 bases from V and 0 bases from J, with 7 bases in between. The CDR3 DNA follows: TGCAGCGTTGTAGTGAGCTCTGGAAACACCATATATTTT. This translates into CSVVVSSGNTIYF.